The 8 T cell receptor beta chains below all came from one sample that was sequenced in a study of shared clonotypes between healthy human individuals. Sequencing was performed with immunoSEQ multiplex PCR; in TCRdb, only in-frame clones are kept and a portion is missing. The data contain approximately 240,000 clones, over 60% of them singletons. Sequencing was performed on memory CD4+ T cells sorted from blood. Subset in this sample: CD45RA-negative fraction. The source of these receptors is a man aged 25-45 years in good health.

This clone was counted only a few times. This chain joins TRBV2 and TRBJ1-2; D is undetermined. The germline gives CDR1 SNHLY, CDR2 FYNNEI. The CDR3 runs 13 residues. Trimming stripped 2 bases from V and 2 bases from J, with 6 bases between. Written as DNA, the CDR3 is TGTGCCAGCAGTGAAATACCAAACTATGGCTACACCTTC. It codes for CASSEIPNYGYTF.

This chain uses TRBV15 with TRBJ2-1, with a possible D match to TRBD2 (6 bases). Per germline, CDR1 LNHNV and CDR2 YYDKDF (reference sequence). V lost 2 bases and J 4 bases, leaving 15 bases between the germline ends. This CDR3 comprises 16 residues. DNA of the CDR3: TGTGCCACCAGCAGACATCACCAGGGAGGTTACAATGAGCAGTTCTTC. Amino acid sequence: CATSRHHQGGYNEQFF.

This clone was picked up a small number of times. CDR3 sequence: CASSVSGSSSYEQYF. CDR3 nucleotide sequence: TGTGCCAGCAGCGTTAGCGGGAGCAGCTCCTACGAGCAGTACTTC. The V gene is TRBV6-1, the J gene TRBJ2-7; 9 bases match TRBD2. V lost 6 bases and J lost 0; bases outside the gene matches: 6. This CDR3 comprises 15 residues. Germline loops: CDR1 MNHNS, CDR2 SASEGT.

This chain uses TRBV5-1 with TRBJ2-1; 14 bases line up with TRBD2. The germline CDR1 and CDR2 sequences are SGHRS and YFSETQ. The CDR3 runs 18 residues. V dropped 3 bases and J dropped 4; count of bases not matched to a gene: 9. This chain's CDR3 is CASSSGTSGSHMYNEQFF. The DNA for the CDR3 is TGCGCCAGCAGCTCCGGGACTAGCGGGAGCCATATGTACAATGAGCAGTTCTTC.

The chain joins TRBV5-1 to TRBJ2-5; no clear D. Deletions cut 4 bases from V and 3 bases from J, with 10 bases between. Germline V gene sequence: CDR1 SGHRS, CDR2 YFSETQ. This CDR3 region has 13 residues. In DNA, the CDR3 is TGCGCCAGCAGCCGTCAGGCGGAAGAGACCCAGTACTTC. Protein: CASSRQAEETQYF. Variable domain in full (rest from reference TRBV5-1 and TRBJ2-5): KAGVTQTPRYLIKTRGQQVTLSCSPISGHRSVSWYQQTPGQGLQFLFEYFSETQRNKGNFPGRFSGRQFSNSRSEMNVSTLELGDSALYLCASSRQAEETQYFGPGTRLLVL.

The rearrangement uses TRBV5-6 and TRBJ1-2; the D gene is possibly TRBD1 (5 bases). Trimming removed 5 bases at V and 6 bases at J, with 20 bases between. There are 15 residues in the CDR3. The germline V gene has CDR1 SGHDT and CDR2 YYEEEE. For the CDR3, the DNA is TGTGCCAGCAGTTGGGGCGGGGTGTTGTCGGATGGCTACACCTTC. Amino acid sequence: CASSWGGVLSDGYTF.

The chain links TRBV7-8 to TRBJ2-5; 7 bases agree with TRBD1. This CDR3 is built from 14 residues. Germline V gene data show CDR1 as SGHVS and CDR2 as FQNEAQ. V was pared by 4 bases and J by 5 bases, with 7 bases of the junction left unmatched. CDR3 region: CASSSNRGVETQYF. CDR3 bases: TGTGCCAGCAGCTCAAACAGGGGAGTGGAGACCCAGTACTTC.

There are a few counts of this clone. The J gene is TRBJ2-6, the V gene TRBV2, with TRBD1 identical over 9 bases. The CDR3 loop spans 17 amino acids. The V gene's germline CDR1 is SNHLY and CDR2 FYNNEI. V shed 4 bases, J shed 0 bases, and the junction held 4 bases outside the gene matches. CDR3 protein: CASSGQGVDSGANVLTF. CDR3 bases: TGTGCCAGCAGTGGACAGGGGGTAGACTCTGGGGCCAACGTCCTGACTTTC. The full variable domain, completed using reference TRBV2 and TRBJ2-6, is EPEVTQTPSHQVTQMGQEVILRCVPISNHLYFYWYRQILGQKVEFLVSFYNNEISEKSEIFDDQFSVERPDGSNFTLKIRSTKLEDSAMYFCASSGQGVDSGANVLTFGAGSRLTVL.